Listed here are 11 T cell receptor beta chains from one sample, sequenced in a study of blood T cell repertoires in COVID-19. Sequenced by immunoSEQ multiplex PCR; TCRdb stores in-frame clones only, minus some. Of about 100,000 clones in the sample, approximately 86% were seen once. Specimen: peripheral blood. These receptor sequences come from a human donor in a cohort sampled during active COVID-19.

CDR3 loop: CASSFSGTGFDEQFF. DNA for the CDR3: TGTGCCAGCAGTTTTTCCGGGACAGGGTTCGATGAGCAGTTCTTC. The chain combines TRBV6-5 with TRBJ2-1, with 9 bases that match TRBD1. The CDR3 has 15 residues. Germline V lookup: CDR1 MNHEY, CDR2 SVGAGI. The V and J ends lost 4 bases and 8 bases, in that order; junction bases with no gene match: 9.

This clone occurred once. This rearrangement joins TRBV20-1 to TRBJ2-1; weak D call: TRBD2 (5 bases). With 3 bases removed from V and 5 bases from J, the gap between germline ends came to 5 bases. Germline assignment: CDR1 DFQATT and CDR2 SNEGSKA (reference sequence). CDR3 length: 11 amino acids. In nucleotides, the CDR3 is TGCAGTGCTAGGGGAGACAATGAGCAGTTCTTC. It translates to CSARGDNEQFF.

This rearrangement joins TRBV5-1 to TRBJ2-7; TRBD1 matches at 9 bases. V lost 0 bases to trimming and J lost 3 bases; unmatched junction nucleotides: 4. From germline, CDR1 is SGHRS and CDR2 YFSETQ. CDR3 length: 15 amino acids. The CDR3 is CASSLGGTGYYEQYF. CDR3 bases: TGCGCCAGCAGCTTGGGGGGGACAGGGTACTACGAGCAGTACTTC. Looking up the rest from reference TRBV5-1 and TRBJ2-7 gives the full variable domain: KAGVTQTPRYLIKTRGQQVTLSCSPISGHRSVSWYQQTPGQGLQFLFEYFSETQRNKGNFPGRFSGRQFSNSRSEMNVSTLELGDSALYLCASSLGGTGYYEQYFGPGTRLTVT.

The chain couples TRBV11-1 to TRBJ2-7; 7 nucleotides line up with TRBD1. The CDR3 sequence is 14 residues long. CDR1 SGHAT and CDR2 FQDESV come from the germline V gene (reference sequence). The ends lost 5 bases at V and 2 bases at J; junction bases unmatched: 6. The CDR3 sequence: CASSPRTGTYEQYF. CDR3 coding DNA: TGTGCCAGCAGCCCGCGGACAGGAACCTACGAGCAGTACTTC.

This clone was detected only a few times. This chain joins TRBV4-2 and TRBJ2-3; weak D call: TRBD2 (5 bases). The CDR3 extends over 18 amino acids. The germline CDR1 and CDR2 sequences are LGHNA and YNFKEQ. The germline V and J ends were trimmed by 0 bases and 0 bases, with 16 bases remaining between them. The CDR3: CASSQDPISVPSTDTQYF. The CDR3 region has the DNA TGTGCCAGCAGCCAAGATCCCATTAGCGTACCTAGCACAGATACGCAGTATTTT.

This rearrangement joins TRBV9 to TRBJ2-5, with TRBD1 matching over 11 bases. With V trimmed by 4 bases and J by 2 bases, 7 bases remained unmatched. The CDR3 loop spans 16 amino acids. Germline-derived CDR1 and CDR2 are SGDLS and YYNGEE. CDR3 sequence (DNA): TGTGCCAGCAGCACCCGGGACAGGGGGATACAAGAGACCCAGTACTTC. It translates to CASSTRDRGIQETQYF.

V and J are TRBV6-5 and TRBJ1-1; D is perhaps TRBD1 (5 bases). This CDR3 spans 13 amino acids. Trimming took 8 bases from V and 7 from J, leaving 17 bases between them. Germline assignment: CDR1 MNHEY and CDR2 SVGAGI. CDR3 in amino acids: CASYGAGGGEAFF. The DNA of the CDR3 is TGTGCCAGCTACGGGGCGGGAGGTGGTGAAGCTTTCTTT.

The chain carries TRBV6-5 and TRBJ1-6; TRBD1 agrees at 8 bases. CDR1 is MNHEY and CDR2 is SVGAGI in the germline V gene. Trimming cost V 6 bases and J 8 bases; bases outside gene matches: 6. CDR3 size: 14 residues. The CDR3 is CASRTGDFYSPLHF. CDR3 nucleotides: TGTGCCAGCAGGACAGGGGATTTTTATTCACCCCTCCACTTT.

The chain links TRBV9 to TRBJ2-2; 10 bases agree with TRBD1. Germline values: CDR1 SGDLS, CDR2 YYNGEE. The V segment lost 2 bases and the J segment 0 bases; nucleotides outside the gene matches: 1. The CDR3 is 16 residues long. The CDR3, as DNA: TGTGCCAGCAGCGTCGGACAGGGGGCGAACACCGGGGAGCTGTTTTTT. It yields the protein CASSVGQGANTGELFF.

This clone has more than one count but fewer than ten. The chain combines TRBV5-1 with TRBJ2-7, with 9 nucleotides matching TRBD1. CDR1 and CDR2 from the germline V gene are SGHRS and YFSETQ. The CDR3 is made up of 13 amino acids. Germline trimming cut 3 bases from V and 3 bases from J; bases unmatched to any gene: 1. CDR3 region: CASSSGQGYEQYF. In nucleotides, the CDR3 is TGCGCCAGCAGCTCGGGACAGGGCTACGAGCAGTACTTC.

The CDR3 sequence is CASSYKGGTGELFF. Here the CDR3 DNA reads TGTGCCAGCAGTTACAAAGGGGGCACCGGGGAGCTGTTTTTT. The V and J genes are TRBV6-5 and TRBJ2-2; weak D call: TRBD1 (6 bases). CDR1 MNHEY and CDR2 SVGAGI come from the germline V gene. This CDR3 is built from 14 residues. V was cut by 2 bases and J by 4 bases, with 8 bases left in between.